Below, 19 T cell receptor beta chains from the same sample are listed, as sequenced in a study of blood T cell repertoires in COVID-19. Data came from immunoSEQ multiplex PCR; TCRdb stores just in-frame clones and leaves some out. The repertoire holds tens of thousands of clones, about four fifths seen once, with around 21% in the top ten. Material for sequencing was peripheral blood. These receptors originate from a young man with COVID-19, enrolled during active disease.

This rearrangement joins TRBV15 to TRBJ2-7; D is uncertain. Germline loops: CDR1 LNHNV, CDR2 YYDKDF (reference sequence). The CDR3 runs 13 residues. V was pared by 5 bases and J by 6 bases, with 14 bases between. CDR3 sequence reads: CATSDSVEPEQYF. Here the CDR3 DNA reads TGTGCCACCAGCGATTCCGTCGAGCCCGAGCAGTACTTC.

The CDR3 DNA sequence: TGTGCCAGCAGCTTCCCTGGTCGGGACTACGAGCAGTACTTC. This encodes CASSFPGRDYEQYF. This chain connects TRBV7-9 to TRBJ2-7, with D possibly matching TRBD2 (5 bases). This CDR3 comprises 14 residues. CDR1 and CDR2 from the germline V gene are SEHNR and FQNEAQ (reference sequence). Between the trimmed V and J ends, which lost 3 bases and 3 bases, there was a span of 12 bases.

This clone was counted only a few times. The chain couples TRBV5-5 to TRBJ2-7; tentative D call: TRBD1 (5 bases). Trimming stripped 0 bases from V and 6 bases from J, with 16 bases between. The CDR3 contains 15 residues. Germline CDR1 SGHKS, CDR2 YYEKEE (reference sequence). DNA of the CDR3: TGTGCCAGCAGCTTGGATTGGGGCGCGGTGACCGAGCAGTACTTC. This encodes CASSLDWGAVTEQYF.

CDR3: CASSFQLAYNEQFF. Here the CDR3 DNA reads TGTGCCAGCAGTTTTCAACTAGCTTACAATGAGCAGTTCTTC. This chain links TRBV28 with TRBJ2-1; D may be TRBD2 (6 bases). CDR1 and CDR2 from the germline V gene are MDHEN and SYDVKM. The ends were cut back, 3 bases at V and 4 bases at J, with 10 bases in the middle. This CDR3 comprises 14 residues.

Comments on this clone: At one boundary the junction diverges from the germline segment, which might be a read error. This rearrangement joins TRBV7-7 to TRBJ2-5; TRBD2 might be the D (7 bases). CDR1 SSHAT and CDR2 FNYEAQ come from the germline V gene (reference sequence). This CDR3 region has 14 residues. The chain's CDR3 is CASSFGGHQETQYF. CDR3 sequence (DNA): TGTGCTAGCAGCTTCGGGGGGCATCAAGAGACCCAGTACTTC.

V and J are TRBV9 and TRBJ2-1, with 7 positions matching TRBD2. CDR3 length: 16 residues. Trimming removed 2 bases from V and 7 bases from J; junction bases left unmatched: 12. Germline CDR1 reads SGDLS; CDR2 reads YYNGEE. This chain's CDR3 is CASSVESGLGRNEQFF. The CDR3 region has the DNA TGTGCCAGCAGCGTGGAGTCTGGACTAGGACGGAATGAGCAGTTCTTC.

V gene TRBV12-3 or TRBV12-4 combines with J gene TRBJ1-2; TRBD1 is a possible D gene (6 bases). The CDR3 has 13 residues. V lost 5 bases and J 4 bases, leaving 11 bases between the germline ends. CDR3 protein: CASSPGTSYGYTF. CDR3 nucleotides: TGTGCCAGCAGTCCCGGGACAAGCTATGGCTACACCTTC.

The rearrangement uses TRBV30 and TRBJ1-4; perhaps TRBD1 as D (6 bases). Trimming removed 2 bases from V and 5 bases from J, with 15 bases in between. CDR1 is GTSNPN, CDR2 SVGIG, per germline (reference sequence). The CDR3 has 15 residues. CDR3 coding DNA: TGTGCCTGGAGTCCCGGGGGGGGCCTGAATGAAAAACTGTTTTTT. Amino acids: CAWSPGGGLNEKLFF.

V and J are TRBV9 and TRBJ2-2, with 8 bases identical to TRBD1. CDR1 and CDR2 (germline): SGDLS, YYNGEE. CDR3 length equals 14 residues. The V and J ends lost 2 bases and 7 bases, in that order; junction bases with no gene match: 4. CDR3 sequence: CASSVQGAGGELFF. The CDR3 nucleotides read TGTGCCAGCAGCGTCCAGGGGGCAGGCGGGGAGCTGTTTTTT.

The J gene is TRBJ2-7, the V gene TRBV28; no firm D call. The ends were cut back, 6 bases at V and 4 bases at J, with 22 bases in the middle. The germline CDR1 and CDR2 sequences are MDHEN and SYDVKM. The CDR3 spans 16 residues. CDR3 nucleotides: TGTGCCAGCAGCCTCCCGGTGACACACGCTTCTTACGAGCAGTACTTC. Its protein is CASSLPVTHASYEQYF.

The CDR3, as DNA: TGTGCCAGCAGTGAAGACCCCCCGGGACAGGGATATTCACCCCTCCACTTT. As protein: CASSEDPPGQGYSPLHF. The rearrangement links TRBV2 to TRBJ1-6, with TRBD1 matching over 9 bases. From germline, CDR1 is SNHLY and CDR2 FYNNEI. The CDR3 sequence is 17 residues long. Trimming removed 1 base from V and 8 bases from J; junction bases left unmatched: 9.

The chain recombines TRBV27 with TRBJ2-1, with 7 bases identical to TRBD1. The V gene's germline CDR1 is MNHEY and CDR2 SMNVEV (reference sequence). This CDR3 contains 17 residues. The V segment lost 5 bases and the J segment 0 bases; nucleotides outside the gene matches: 10. The CDR3 DNA reads as TGTGCCAGCAGTCCACGCACAGGGGTAAGCTCCTACAATGAGCAGTTCTTC. Protein sequence: CASSPRTGVSSYNEQFF.

The rearrangement joins TRBV12-3 or TRBV12-4 to TRBJ2-1, with 7 bases aligning to TRBD2. V shed 4 bases, J shed 6 bases, and the junction held 3 bases outside the gene matches. The CDR3 is 13 amino acids. In nucleotides, the CDR3 is TGTGCCAGCAGTTGGTTAGCGGGCAATGAGCAGTTCTTC. It codes for CASSWLAGNEQFF.

This clone showed up just a few times. This sequence joins TRBV7-6 and TRBJ2-3; 8 bases agree with TRBD2. CDR1 is SGHVS, CDR2 FNYEAQ, per germline. V was pared by 0 bases and J by 6 bases, with 5 bases of the junction left unmatched. The CDR3 runs 15 residues. CDR3 loop: CASSLASGSRDTQYF. In DNA, the CDR3 is TGTGCCAGCAGCTTAGCGAGCGGGAGTCGGGATACGCAGTATTTT.

The chain links TRBV3-1 (or the pseudogene TRBV3-2) to TRBJ2-1; D ambiguous. This CDR3 comprises 16 residues. CDR1 is LGHDT and CDR2 is YNNKEL in the germline V gene (reference sequence). With 0 bases removed from V and 4 bases from J, the gap between germline ends came to 13 bases. DNA for the CDR3: TGTGCCAGCAGCCAAGATCAAGCCCCTCAATACAATGAGCAGTTCTTC. Residues: CASSQDQAPQYNEQFF.

The chain couples TRBV6-5 to TRBJ1-1; 8 bases are shared with TRBD1. This CDR3 region has 13 residues. In germline, CDR1 is MNHEY, CDR2 SVGAGI. V dropped 7 bases and J dropped 5; count of bases not matched to a gene: 6. The CDR3 region has the DNA TGTGCCAGCAACCTACAGGGGGGGACTGAAGCTTTCTTT. Amino acid sequence: CASNLQGGTEAFF.

The chain combines TRBV9 with TRBJ2-7; the match to TRBD1 covers 8 bases. After removal of 3 bases from V and 3 bases from J, the junction contained 5 bases not matched to a gene. This CDR3 region has 14 residues. CDR1 SGDLS and CDR2 YYNGEE come from the germline V gene. The CDR3 spells CASSADRGNYEQYF. In nucleotides, the CDR3 is TGTGCCAGCAGCGCTGACAGGGGAAACTACGAGCAGTACTTC.

This chain uses TRBV11-2 with TRBJ2-1; D remains ambiguous. Germline loops: CDR1 SGHAT, CDR2 FQNNGV. V lost 1 base to trimming and J lost 4 bases, with 5 bases between them. The CDR3 has 13 residues. The CDR3 coding sequence is TGTGCCAGCAGCTTAGCACAATACAATGAGCAGTTCTTC. Amino acid sequence: CASSLAQYNEQFF.

The chain links TRBV1 to TRBJ2-3; TRBD2 was called by the table and not checked on the DNA. TRBV1 is listed as a pseudogene. The CDR3 loop spans 15 amino acids. The CDR3 nucleotides read TGCACCAGCAGCCTCAGGAGCGGGACCCTCGATACGCAGTATTTT. Protein product: CTSSLRSGTLDTQYF.